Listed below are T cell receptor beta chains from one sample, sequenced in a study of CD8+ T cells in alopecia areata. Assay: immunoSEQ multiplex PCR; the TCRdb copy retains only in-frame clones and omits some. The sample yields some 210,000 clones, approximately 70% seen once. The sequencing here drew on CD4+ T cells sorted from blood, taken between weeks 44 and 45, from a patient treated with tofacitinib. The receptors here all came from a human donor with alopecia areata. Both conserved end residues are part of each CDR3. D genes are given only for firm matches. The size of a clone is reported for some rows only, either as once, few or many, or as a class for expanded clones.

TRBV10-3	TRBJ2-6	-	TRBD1	CAISEDNRGPGANVLTF	TGTGCCATCAGTGAAGACAACAGGGGGCCTGGGGCCAACGTCCTGACTTTC
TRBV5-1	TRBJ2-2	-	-	CASSLQGSTGELFF	TGCGCCAGCAGCTTACAGGGATCCACCGGGGAGCTGTTTTTT
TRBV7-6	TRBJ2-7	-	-	CASSMRGTVPYEQYF	TGTGCCAGCAGCATGAGGGGGACGGTCCCCTACGAGCAGTACTTC
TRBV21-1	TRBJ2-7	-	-	CASSKEGRHFLRYYEQYF	TGTGCCAGCAGCAAAGAAGGGAGGCACTTTCTAAGGTACTACGAGCAGTACTTC
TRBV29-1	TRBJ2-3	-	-	CSVDGPSTDTQYF	TGCAGCGTTGACGGACCAAGCACAGATACGCAGTATTTT
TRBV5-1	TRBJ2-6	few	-	CASSLDGSSGANVLTF	TGCGCCAGCAGCTTGGATGGGAGTTCTGGGGCCAACGTCCTGACTTTC
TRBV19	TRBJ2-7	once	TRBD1	CASSSTDRGKQYF	TGTGCCAGTAGTTCAACGGACAGGGGGAAGCAGTACTTC
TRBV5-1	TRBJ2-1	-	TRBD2	CASSLALTSGGSREQFF	TGCGCCAGCAGCTTGGCCCTTACTAGCGGGGGATCTAGGGAGCAGTTCTTC
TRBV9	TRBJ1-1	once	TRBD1	CASSVAGTGGGRDTEAFF	TGTGCCAGCAGCGTAGCTGGGACAGGGGGTGGTAGGGACACTGAAGCTTTCTTT
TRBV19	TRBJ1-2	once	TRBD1	CASSTRDSNYGYTF	TGTGCCAGTAGTACTCGGGACAGTAACTATGGCTACACCTTC
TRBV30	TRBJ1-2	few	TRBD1	CASQQGKGGYGYTF	TGTGCCTCCCAACAGGGGAAGGGAGGCTATGGCTACACCTTC
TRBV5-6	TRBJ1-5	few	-	CASSGRGRDSNQPQHF	TGTGCCAGCAGCGGGCGGGGGAGGGATAGCAATCAGCCCCAGCATTTT
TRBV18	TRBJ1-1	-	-	CASSPLNTEAFF	TGTGCCAGCTCACCGCTGAACACTGAAGCTTTCTTT
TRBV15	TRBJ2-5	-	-	CATSRDEGGEETQYF	TGTGCCACCAGCAGAGATGAGGGCGGGGAAGAGACCCAGTACTTC
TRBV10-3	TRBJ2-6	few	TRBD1	CAIRGTGGSGANVLTF	TGTGCCATCAGGGGCACAGGGGGCTCCGGGGCCAACGTCCTGACTTTC
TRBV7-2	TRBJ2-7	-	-	CASSLEGRGSYEQYF	TGTGCCAGCAGCTTAGAGGGCCGGGGCTCCTACGAGCAGTACTTC
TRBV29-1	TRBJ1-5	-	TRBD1	CSVGDRNQPQHF	TGCAGCGTGGGGGACAGGAATCAGCCCCAGCATTTT
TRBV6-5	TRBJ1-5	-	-	CASSQGLSQPQHF	TGTGCCAGCAGTCAGGGGTTGAGTCAGCCCCAGCATTTT
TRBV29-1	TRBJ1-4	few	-	CSAENEKLFF	TGCAGCGCAGAGAATGAAAAACTGTTTTTT
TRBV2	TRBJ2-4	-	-	CASIQDTKNIQYF	TGTGCCAGCATCCAGGACACCAAAAACATTCAGTACTTC
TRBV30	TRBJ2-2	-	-	CAWSVHRTGELFF	TGTGCCTGGAGTGTCCATCGCACCGGGGAGCTGTTTTTT
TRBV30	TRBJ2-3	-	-	CAWTFSTDTQYF	TGTGCCTGGACCTTTTCCACAGATACGCAGTATTTT
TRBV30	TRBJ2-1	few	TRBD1	CAWSHGTGVYNEQFF	TGTGCCTGGAGTCATGGGACAGGGGTTTACAATGAGCAGTTCTTC
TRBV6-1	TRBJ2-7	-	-	CASSEALGAGLYEQYF	TGTGCCAGCAGTGAAGCCCTTGGGGCAGGGCTTTACGAGCAGTACTTC
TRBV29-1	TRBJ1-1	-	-	CSVRTAEAFF	TGCAGCGTTCGGACTGCTGAAGCTTTCTTT
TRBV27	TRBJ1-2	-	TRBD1	CASSFRGTGIGYTF	TGTGCCAGCAGTTTTCGTGGGACAGGGATCGGCTACACCTTC
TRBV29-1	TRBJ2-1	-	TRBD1	CSVKRPGQGAGEQFF	TGCAGCGTGAAGCGACCGGGACAGGGGGCAGGGGAGCAGTTCTTC
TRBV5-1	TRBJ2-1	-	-	CASSSGQYYNEQFF	TGCGCCAGCAGCTCAGGACAGTACTACAATGAGCAGTTCTTC